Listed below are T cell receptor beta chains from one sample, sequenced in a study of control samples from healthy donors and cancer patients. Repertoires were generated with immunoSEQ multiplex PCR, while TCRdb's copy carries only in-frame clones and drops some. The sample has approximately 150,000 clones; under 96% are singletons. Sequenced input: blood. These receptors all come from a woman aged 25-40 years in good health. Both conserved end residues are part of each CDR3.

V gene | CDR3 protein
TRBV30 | CAWRGGSYTGELFF
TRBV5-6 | CASSPDRYKAAAYNEQFF
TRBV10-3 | CATIGQINEQFF
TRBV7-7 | CASSLDRNTEAFF
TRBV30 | CAWSMGGVQHF
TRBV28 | CASSSRSAQYF
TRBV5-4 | CASSLPADTQYF
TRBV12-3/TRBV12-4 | CASSYGGQPQHF
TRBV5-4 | CASSLTELLNNEQFF
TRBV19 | CASMGRLGGYQPQHF
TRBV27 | CASSFRVPNSPLHF
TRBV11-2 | CASSLVRIPITGELFF
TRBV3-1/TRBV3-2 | CASSVGKYYGYTF
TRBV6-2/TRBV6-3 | CASSTDREGNEQFF
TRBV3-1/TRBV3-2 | CASSLNAKTGIGEAFF
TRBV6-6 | CASSPRGSYTF